Following are 31 T cell receptor beta chains from one sample sequenced in a study of vaccination and CD4 T cells after COVID-19. The sample's time point: late sampling 161 to 241 days after vaccination in three convalescent patients. Treatment in this sample: roughly 11-day PBMC culture with coronavirus spike peptide pools or control peptides (ViraFEST assay). Cultured CD4+ T-cell DNA underwent Oncomine TCR Beta short-read sequencing. TCRdb independently ran MiXCR on the PCR reads; one entry per CDR3 protein. The sample records about 24,000 distinct CDR3 sequences, about two fifths being singletons. No antigen has been identified for these receptors. The sequences come from CD4+ T cells from blood, cultured in vitro, collected about 7 months after SARS-CoV-2 vaccination. The receptors originated from a human donor who had recovered from COVID-19.

This sequence joins TRBV7-3 and TRBJ2-7; 11 nucleotides align to TRBD2. Germline CDR1 SGHTA, CDR2 FQGTGA. The CDR3 is 18 residues long. The ends lost 3 bases at V and 3 bases at J; junction bases unmatched: 13. CDR3 in amino acids: CASSFGPLGTSGNYEQYF. The CDR3 DNA is TGTGCCAGCAGCTTCGGGCCCTTGGGGACTAGCGGAAACTACGAGCAGTACTTC. Supplemented by reference TRBV7-3 and TRBJ2-7, the full variable domain reads GAGVSQTPSNKVTEKGKYVELRCDPISGHTALYWYRQSLGQGPEFLIYFQGTGAADDSGLPNDRFFAVRPEGSVSTLKIQRTERGDSAVYLCASSFGPLGTSGNYEQYFGPGTRLTVT.

This clonotype was observed a handful of times. The rearrangement links TRBV7-2 to TRBJ2-3, with 13 bases that match TRBD2. The germline gives CDR1 SGHTA, CDR2 FQGNSA. J lost 5 bases, V lost 1 base, and 9 bases had no gene match. The CDR3 has 18 amino acids. The CDR3 reads CASSLGTSGRGGGDTQYF. The DNA for the CDR3 is TGTGCCAGCAGCTTAGGGACTAGCGGGAGAGGGGGAGGAGATACGCAGTATTTT.

The V gene is TRBV7-6, the J gene TRBJ2-5; D is undetermined. V lost 7 bases and J lost 2, with 11 bases in between. Germline V gene sequence: CDR1 SGHVS, CDR2 FNYEAQ. The CDR3 has 13 residues. CDR3 protein: CASTIGRQETQYF. CDR3 nucleotide sequence: TGTGCCAGCACCATTGGTAGACAAGAGACCCAGTACTTC.

This clonotype was picked up a small number of times. The chain has TRBV20-1 and TRBJ2-7, with 8 bases that match TRBD1. This CDR3 spans 12 amino acids. V dropped 5 bases and J dropped 4; count of bases not matched to a gene: 4. The V gene's germline CDR1 is DFQATT and CDR2 SNEGSKA (reference sequence). The CDR3 is CSAGQGPYEQYF. The CDR3 coding sequence is TGCAGTGCTGGACAGGGACCATACGAGCAGTACTTC.

The J gene is TRBJ2-3, the V gene TRBV28, with 9 bases that match TRBD1. Trimming took 6 bases from V and 3 from J; bases not matched to a gene: 10. Germline CDR1 reads MDHEN; CDR2 reads SYDVKM. The CDR3 totals 16 residues. The CDR3 DNA reads TGTGCCAGCAGCCCTCTTCCGGGACAGGGTACAGATACGCAGTATTTT. Translation gives CASSPLPGQGTDTQYF.

The chain uses TRBV25-1 and TRBJ2-5; tentatively, D is TRBD1 or TRBD2 (5 bases each). Germline V gene sequence: CDR1 MGHDK, CDR2 SYGVNS. Trimming pared 6 bases from V and 4 bases from J, leaving 9 bases between. This CDR3 region has 12 residues. The CDR3 bases are TGTGCCAGCAGATTTGGGGGAGAGACCCAGTACTTC. Its protein is CASRFGGETQYF.

V and J are TRBV20-1 and TRBJ2-7; 7 bases match TRBD1. The CDR3 sequence is 13 residues long. Germline-derived CDR1 and CDR2 are DFQATT and SNEGSKA (reference sequence). V was pared by 2 bases and J by 5 bases, with 6 bases of the junction left unmatched. This CDR3 is CSARPGGRHEQYF. CDR3 DNA: TGCAGTGCTAGACCAGGGGGAAGGCACGAGCAGTACTTC.

CDR3 region: CASSYSGQGPYEQYF. CDR3 coding DNA: TGTGCCAGCAGTTACTCGGGGCAGGGCCCCTACGAGCAGTACTTC. The chain combines TRBV6-5 with TRBJ2-7; possibly TRBD1 for D (5 bases). From germline, CDR1 is MNHEY and CDR2 SVGAGI. The V and J ends lost 0 bases and 2 bases respectively, with 11 bases between them. The CDR3 is 15 amino acids.

The rearrangement uses TRBV20-1 and TRBJ1-3; 8 bases agree with TRBD1. V gave up 0 bases and J gave up 8 bases; unmatched junction bases: 6. The CDR3 contains 14 residues. Per germline, CDR1 DFQATT and CDR2 SNEGSKA (reference sequence). The CDR3 loop reads CSARDSTGGHTIYF. The CDR3 DNA follows: TGCAGTGCTAGAGATAGCACAGGGGGACACACCATATATTTT.

This clonotype was seen more than once but under ten times. This chain uses TRBV28 with TRBJ2-5; TRBD1 matches at 10 bases. Germline trimming cut 4 bases from V and 5 bases from J; bases unmatched to any gene: 7. Germline CDR1 is MDHEN and CDR2 is SYDVKM. The CDR3 length is 15 residues. The CDR3 region is CASSSGTGDVETQYF. The CDR3 bases are TGTGCCAGCAGTTCCGGGACAGGGGATGTGGAGACCCAGTACTTC.

Here the CDR3 DNA reads TGTGCCAGCACCAACAATCGGTACTATGGCTACACCTTC. Its translation: CASTNNRYYGYTF. The V and J genes are TRBV6-2 or TRBV6-3 and TRBJ1-2, with D hard to call. The CDR3 consists of 13 residues. V lost 7 bases to trimming and J lost 3 bases, with 12 bases between them. The V gene's germline CDR1 is MNHEY and CDR2 SVGEGT.

The V call is TRBV6-2 or TRBV6-3, the J call TRBJ1-5, with D hard to call. V shed 1 base and J shed 4 bases, with 5 bases lying between them. Germline CDR1 MNHEY, CDR2 SVGEGT. The CDR3 loop spans 13 amino acids. The CDR3 region has the DNA TGTGCCAGCAGTTACTTGGGGAATCAGCCCCAGCATTTT. Translated: CASSYLGNQPQHF.

The chain links TRBV19 to TRBJ1-2; D is unclear. Germline CDR1 and CDR2: LNHDA and SQIVND (reference sequence). Trimming removed 1 base at V and 5 bases at J, with 14 bases between. The CDR3 length is 15 residues. CDR3 sequence reads: CASSIVAGKQYGYTF. The DNA of the CDR3 is TGTGCCAGTAGTATAGTGGCAGGCAAACAGTATGGCTACACCTTC.

This clonotype showed up just a few times. The CDR3 protein is CASSYSGGGYNEQFF. The CDR3 coding sequence is TGTGCCAGCAGTTACTCAGGGGGAGGATACAATGAGCAGTTCTTC. This sequence joins TRBV6-5 and TRBJ2-1; D may match TRBD1 or TRBD2 (6 bases each). The CDR3 covers 15 residues. Trimming took 0 bases from V and 4 from J, leaving 10 bases between them. CDR1 and CDR2 from the germline V gene are MNHEY and SVGAGI.

The chain links TRBV20-1 to TRBJ2-7; TRBD2 agrees at 14 bases. Germline V CDR1 and CDR2: DFQATT, SNEGSKA (reference sequence). V lost 1 base and J lost 3; bases outside the gene matches: 2. CDR3 length: 15 amino acids. The CDR3 sequence is CSARVGLAGDYEQYF. CDR3 sequence (DNA): TGCAGTGCTAGAGTGGGACTAGCGGGAGACTACGAGCAGTACTTC.

This clonotype was observed a handful of times. V and J are TRBV27 and TRBJ1-2; D not certain. Germline CDR1 MNHEY, CDR2 SMNVEV (reference sequence). CDR3 size: 13 residues. Trimming took 6 bases from V and 0 from J, leaving 8 bases between them. The CDR3 region is CASSQHSNYGYTF. CDR3 DNA sequence: TGTGCCAGCAGCCAGCACTCTAACTATGGCTACACCTTC.

The genes are TRBV20-1 and TRBJ2-1, with TRBD2 matching 10 bases. The germline V gene has CDR1 DFQATT and CDR2 SNEGSKA (reference sequence). The CDR3 spans 16 residues. Losses at the gene ends were 3 bases for V and 4 bases for J; bases not matched to a gene: 9. CDR3 residues: CSARGPAGGRYNEQFF. The CDR3 DNA reads as TGCAGTGCTAGGGGTCCAGCGGGAGGGAGATACAATGAGCAGTTCTTC.

This sequence joins TRBV7-3 and TRBJ2-5; perhaps TRBD2 as D (6 bases). Germline V gene data show CDR1 as SGHTA and CDR2 as FQGTGA. The CDR3 is 14 amino acids. V was shortened by 6 bases and J by 2 bases, with 13 bases between the two germline ends. This CDR3 reads CASRLEGPQETQYF. The CDR3 DNA is TGTGCCAGCAGATTGGAGGGACCACAAGAGACCCAGTACTTC.

This rearrangement joins TRBV7-8 to TRBJ2-3, with 11 bases fitting TRBD2. V lost 1 base and J lost 6; bases outside the gene matches: 3. The V gene's germline CDR1 is SGHVS and CDR2 FQNEAQ. This CDR3 region has 15 residues. The CDR3 spells CASSLGLAGQDTQYF. In DNA, the CDR3 is TGTGCCAGCAGCTTAGGACTAGCGGGGCAGGATACGCAGTATTTT.

V and J are TRBV20-1 and TRBJ2-7; 8 nucleotides agree with TRBD2. This CDR3 has 17 residues. CDR1 DFQATT and CDR2 SNEGSKA come from the germline V gene (reference sequence). With V trimmed by 1 base and J by 5 bases, 16 bases remained unmatched. The CDR3 bases are TGCAGTGCTAGAGCAATTAGCGGGGCCGCTTCTACCAACGAGCAGTACTTC. Protein: CSARAISGAASTNEQYF.

The chain has TRBV20-1 and TRBJ2-3, with D unclear. Germline CDR1 DFQATT, CDR2 SNEGSKA (reference sequence). The CDR3 spans 14 residues. CDR3: CSTRLVESTDTQYF. CDR3 in DNA: TGCAGCACGAGGCTGGTGGAAAGCACAGATACGCAGTATTTT.

The rearrangement links TRBV20-1 to TRBJ2-3; no reliable D call. Germline V lookup: CDR1 DFQATT, CDR2 SNEGSKA (reference sequence). CDR3 length: 9 residues. The CDR3 spells CRPADTQYF. CDR3 sequence (DNA): TGCAGGCCAGCAGATACGCAGTATTTT.

The table lists this clonotype with a few counts. This chain connects TRBV20-1 to TRBJ2-1, with 8 bases matching TRBD1. The CDR3 has 16 residues. Germline values: CDR1 DFQATT, CDR2 SNEGSKA (reference sequence). The trim removed 4 bases at V and 1 base at J, leaving 9 bases unmatched. CDR3 loop: CSATNRQGRSYNEQFF. The DNA of the CDR3 is TGCAGTGCTACCAATCGACAGGGGAGGTCCTACAATGAGCAGTTCTTC.

V usage is TRBV18 and J usage is TRBJ1-6, with unresolved D. The CDR3 length is 16 residues. Trimming took off 2 bases at V and 6 bases at J, with 14 bases between the two ends. Looked up from germline, CDR1 is KGHSH and CDR2 is LQKENI. The DNA for the CDR3 is TGTGCCAGCTCACCAATCGGGGTTACCTCTAATTCACCCCTCCACTTT. This codes for CASSPIGVTSNSPLHF. The complete variable domain, with remaining parts taken from reference TRBV18 and TRBJ1-6, reads NAGVMQNPRHLVRRRGQEARLRCSPMKGHSHVYWYRQLPEEGLKFMVYLQKENIIDESGMPKERFSAEFPKEGPSILRIQQVVRGDSAAYFCASSPIGVTSNSPLHFGNGTRLTVT.

This clonotype was seen a handful of times. The chain employs TRBV20-1 and TRBJ2-1; D may be TRBD1 or TRBD2 (6 bases each). There are 17 residues in the CDR3. Trimming pared 0 bases from V and 8 bases from J, leaving 23 bases between. Germline CDR1 reads DFQATT; CDR2 reads SNEGSKA (reference sequence). CDR3 residues: CSARDALGGSISDEQFF. Written as DNA, the CDR3 is TGCAGTGCTAGAGATGCGCTAGGGGGGAGTATATCCGATGAGCAGTTCTTC.

This chain joins TRBV7-2 and TRBJ2-7, with 11 bases matching TRBD2. After removal of 5 bases from V and 7 bases from J, the junction contained 13 bases not matched to a gene. The germline V gene encodes CDR1 SGHTA and CDR2 FQGNSA. The CDR3 length is 16 residues. CDR3 amino acids: CASSQGLAAAGWEQYF. CDR3 nucleotide sequence: TGTGCCAGCAGCCAGGGACTAGCGGCAGCTGGTTGGGAGCAGTACTTC.

This clonotype was seen only a few times. V usage is TRBV7-2 and J usage is TRBJ1-1; 9 bases align to TRBD1. Germline V lookup: CDR1 SGHTA, CDR2 FQGNSA. The CDR3 extends over 14 amino acids. The junction had 5 bases not matched to a gene; V was cut back by 6 bases and J by 3 bases. The DNA of the CDR3 is TGTGCCAGCAGTTGGACAGGGGCGGACACTGAAGCTTTCTTT. Translated, it gives CASSWTGADTEAFF.

The chain uses TRBV5-4 and TRBJ1-1; D call uncertain. The germline CDR1 and CDR2 sequences are SGHNT and YYREEE (reference sequence). The CDR3 contains 15 residues. Deletions cut 0 bases from V and 6 bases from J, with 15 bases between. The CDR3 DNA reads as TGTGCCAGCAGCTTGGGGGCGACGAGTGAGGCTGAAGCTTTCTTT. Protein product: CASSLGATSEAEAFF. Full variable domain (rest looked up from reference TRBV5-4 and TRBJ1-1): ETGVTQSPTHLIKTRGQQVTLRCSSQSGHNTVSWYQQALGQGPQFIFQYYREEENGRGNFPPRFSGLQFPNYSSELNVNALELDDSALYLCASSLGATSEAEAFFGQGTRLTVV.

A few counts support this clonotype. The chain carries TRBV6-5 and TRBJ2-1; D remains ambiguous. Germline CDR1 reads MNHEY; CDR2 reads SVGAGI. CDR3 length: 13 amino acids. V was clipped by 0 bases and J by 7 bases, with 7 bases between them. The CDR3 coding sequence is TGTGCCAGCAGTTACTCGCCGTGGAATGAGCAGTTCTTC. It translates to CASSYSPWNEQFF.

The rearrangement uses TRBV24-1 and TRBJ2-1; the match to TRBD2 covers 7 bases. With V trimmed by 4 bases and J by 1 base, 9 bases remained unmatched. In germline, CDR1 is KGHDR, CDR2 SFDVKD. The CDR3 consists of 17 residues. CDR3 in amino acids: CATSDPASGISYNEQFF. The CDR3 DNA is TGTGCCACCAGTGACCCTGCTAGCGGAATATCCTACAATGAGCAGTTCTTC.

The chain recombines TRBV7-6 with TRBJ2-1; D is unclear. This CDR3 spans 13 amino acids. Trimming took 3 bases from V and 9 from J, leaving 12 bases between them. Germline assignment: CDR1 SGHVS and CDR2 FNYEAQ. This CDR3 is CASSLERNIEQFF. Here the CDR3 DNA reads TGTGCCAGCAGCTTGGAGCGTAACATTGAGCAGTTCTTC.